This note documents a single T cell receptor beta chain sequence. This clone appeared once. Its antigen is still unknown. Base qualities are not recorded, but no much larger clone differs from it by a single base. This sample was taken from a study of blood T cell repertoires in COVID-19 (dated by TCRdb to about 2020). For the study in its entirety: The collaborator samples originated in the United States, Italy and Spain and spanned the acute and convalescent phases of COVID-19. Deeply sampled blood TCRbeta repertoires from subjects exposed to, actively infected with, or recovered from COVID-19 were included in the dataset. Samples came from the ongoing ImmuneRACE study (first 160 participants) plus 1,254 subjects from 6 global collaborators. The prospective study material was composed of cDNA or gDNA derived from T cells, B-cell-depleted T cells, or PBMCs. The repertoires were released in a freely available public database meant as a resource for research on the immune response to SARS-CoV-2. Where available, HLA class I and class II types were obtained from metadata supplied by the sample provider rather than from assay-based typing. Sample metadata almost always included a de-identified subject ID, COVID-19 status, age in years and sex.

One collaborating source in Seattle enrolled patients while the patients were actively infected and followed the patients over time throughout the course of disease. Whole blood was collected in K2EDTA tubes by collaborating institutions according to the institutions' own protocols. For TCRbeta analysis, collaborators shipped samples as frozen whole blood, isolated PBMCs, or DNA extracted from either of those sample types. The research as a whole found: The amount of clinical and demographic metadata varied by source and participant and was provided uncurated.

TCRbeta CDR3 regions were amplified from genomic DNA using the immunoSEQ Assay, a bias-controlled multiplex PCR. In the original analysis: Nucleated cell counts per sample were estimated from amplification of reference gene primers within the assay. To quantify the absolute abundance of each unique TCRbeta CDR3 rearrangement, sequence reads were collapsed and filtered. For each sample, productive Simpson clonality was calculated as the square root of Simpson's diversity index across productive rearrangements. Not all clones reach the TCRdb copy of this immuneACCESS table, which keeps in-frame sequences only. Checked studies attribute under half of the gap to unresolved V genes and leave the rest unexplained. The V and J calls and clone size come from that table; D and trimming were worked out from the DNA. This sample is represented by some 130,000 clones; 86% of them were singletons. Together, the top ten hold more than 9.5% of the sample.

The TCR comes from a woman between 65 and 79 years old with COVID-19, enrolled during active disease. Material: peripheral blood.

The CDR3 reads as follows: CASSLERLAGTGELFF. DNA sequence: TGCGCCAGCAGCTTGGAGCGACTAGCGGGCACCGGGGAGCTGTTTTTT. The chain employs TRBV5-1 and TRBJ2-2, and 10 bases in between align with TRBD2. The CDR3 spans 16 residues, from the cysteine through the phenylalanine. Here the CDR3 DNA is all that survives: 48 bases in frame from base 1. Based on the germline V gene, the CDR1 and CDR2 sequences are SGHRS and YFSETQ. V has 0 bases trimmed and J has 4 bases trimmed; junction bases matching no gene number 3. Full variable domain (CDR3 extended with the reference TRBV5-1 and TRBJ2-2 proteins): KAGVTQTPRYLIKTRGQQVTLSCSPISGHRSVSWYQQTPGQGLQFLFEYFSETQRNKGNFPGRFSGRQFSNSRSEMNVSTLELGDSALYLCASSLERLAGTGELFFGEGSRLTVL.